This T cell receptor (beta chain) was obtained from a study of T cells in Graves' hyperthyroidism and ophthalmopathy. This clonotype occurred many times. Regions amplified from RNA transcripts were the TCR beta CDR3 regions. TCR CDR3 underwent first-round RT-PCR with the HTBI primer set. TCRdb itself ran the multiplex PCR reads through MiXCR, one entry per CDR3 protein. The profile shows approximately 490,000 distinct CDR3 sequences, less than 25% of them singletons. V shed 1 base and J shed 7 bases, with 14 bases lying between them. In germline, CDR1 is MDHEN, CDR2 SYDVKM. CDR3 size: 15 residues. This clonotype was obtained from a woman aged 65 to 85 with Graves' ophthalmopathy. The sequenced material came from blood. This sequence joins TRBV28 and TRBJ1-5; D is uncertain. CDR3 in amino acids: CASSLSTAGLQPQHF. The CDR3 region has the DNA TGTGCCAGCAGTTTATCAACGGCCGGTTTGCAGCCCCAGCATTTT.